The 28 T cell receptor beta chains in this list originate from one sample, sequenced in a study of cytomegalovirus exposure and HLA in healthy donors. Produced via immunoSEQ multiplex PCR; TCRdb's table is partial and in-frame only. The sample shows roughly 120,000 clones, 90% to 95% of them seen only once. Sequencing input: PBMCs. The receptors come from a woman aged 18-29 years in good health and CMV-seronegative.

The rearrangement links TRBV6-1 to TRBJ1-5, with D possibly being TRBD1 (5 bases). The CDR3 contains 14 residues. Trimming pared 5 bases from V and 5 bases from J, leaving 13 bases between. Germline lookup yields CDR1 MNHNS and CDR2 SASEGT. CDR3 coding DNA: TGTGCCAGCAGTAGCCTGACAGCAGATCAGCCCCAGCATTTT. It translates to CASSSLTADQPQHF.

The rearrangement joins TRBV25-1 to TRBJ1-6, with a tentative D call TRBD1 (6 bases). The germline CDR1 and CDR2 sequences are MGHDK and SYGVNS. V lost 4 bases and J 9 bases, leaving 13 bases between the germline ends. The CDR3 is 14 amino acids. The CDR3 nucleotides are TGTGCCAGCAGTGCCCCTACAGGGCGTTCACCCCTCCACTTT. Amino acid sequence: CASSAPTGRSPLHF.

Only one count was recorded for this clone. This rearrangement joins TRBV27 to TRBJ1-2; D is undetermined. The CDR3 runs 13 residues. Trimming pared 3 bases from V and 7 bases from J, leaving 12 bases between. Per the germline V gene, CDR1 is MNHEY and CDR2 is SMNVEV (reference sequence). The CDR3 DNA reads TGTGCCAGCAGTTTGACAACTGGGAGTGGCTACACCTTC. It specifies CASSLTTGSGYTF.

The J gene is TRBJ2-1, the V gene TRBV5-6; 14 positions match TRBD2. The germline V gene has CDR1 SGHDT and CDR2 YYEEEE. The V segment lost 6 bases and the J segment 8 bases; nucleotides outside the gene matches: 4. The length of the CDR3 is 14 residues. CDR3 amino acids: CASTAGLAGDEQFF. DNA for the CDR3: TGTGCCAGCACTGCGGGACTAGCGGGGGATGAGCAGTTCTTC.

This chain uses TRBV29-1 with TRBJ2-2, with 9 positions matching TRBD1. Germline V gene sequence: CDR1 SQVTM, CDR2 ANQGSEA. The length of the CDR3 is 13 residues. The V gene end was trimmed by 7 bases and the J gene end by 1 base; junction bases not matched to a gene: 1. The DNA for the CDR3 is TGCAGCGCGGGACAGGGGAACACCGGGGAGCTGTTTTTT. It encodes CSAGQGNTGELFF.

The chain uses TRBV5-1 and TRBJ2-5; 8 bases map to TRBD2. The CDR3 totals 15 residues. Trimming removed 2 bases from V and 5 bases from J; junction bases left unmatched: 8. CDR1 is SGHRS and CDR2 is YFSETQ in the germline V gene. The CDR3 protein is CASSFSGVQRETQYF. The CDR3 nucleotides read TGCGCCAGCAGCTTTAGCGGGGTACAACGGGAGACCCAGTACTTC.

The gene calls are TRBV7-9 and TRBJ2-5, with 14 bases lining up with TRBD2. There are 16 residues in the CDR3. The V gene end was trimmed by 5 bases and the J gene end by 1 base; junction bases not matched to a gene: 3. CDR1 is SEHNR and CDR2 is FQNEAQ in the germline V gene (reference sequence). The CDR3 DNA follows: TGTGCCAGCAGCCCGGGACTAGCGGGGGCCCAAGAGACCCAGTACTTC. This sequence encodes CASSPGLAGAQETQYF.

The V call is TRBV27, the J call TRBJ2-1; D is possibly TRBD2 (6 bases). The CDR3 contains 15 residues. Germline V lookup: CDR1 MNHEY, CDR2 SMNVEV (reference sequence). Between the trimmed V and J ends, which lost 3 bases and 6 bases, there was a span of 15 bases. As DNA, the CDR3 is TGTGCCAGCAGTTTTGGAGGGAGCGGAGGCAATGAGCAGTTCTTC. This sequence encodes CASSFGGSGGNEQFF.

This chain joins TRBV7-2 and TRBJ2-1; possible D gene TRBD2, 6 bases. The CDR3 consists of 16 residues. V was shortened by 7 bases and J by 1 base, with 17 bases between the two germline ends. Germline V gives CDR1 SGHTA, CDR2 FQGNSA. The CDR3 nucleotides read TGTGCCAGCACCGCCTGGCGGGGCCCATCCTACAATGAGCAGTTCTTC. Translation gives CASTAWRGPSYNEQFF.

The J gene is TRBJ2-7, the V gene TRBV2; tentative D call: TRBD1 (6 bases). Trimming left V 6 bases short and J 4 bases short, with 10 bases between. The CDR3 is 12 residues long. Per germline, CDR1 SNHLY and CDR2 FYNNEI. The CDR3 DNA reads TGTGCCAGCAGGGAGAGGGGGTACGAGCAGTACTTC. Amino acids: CASRERGYEQYF.

The chain recombines TRBV6-1 with TRBJ1-5; 8 nucleotides agree with TRBD1. The V gene's germline CDR1 is MNHNS and CDR2 SASEGT. Losses at the gene ends were 4 bases for V and 2 bases for J; bases not matched to a gene: 13. The CDR3 totals 18 residues. CDR3 region: CASSGPLMTGVGNQPQHF. DNA for the CDR3: TGTGCCAGCAGTGGCCCCCTAATGACAGGGGTGGGCAATCAGCCCCAGCATTTT.

The J gene is TRBJ2-1, the V gene TRBV6-5; 8 bases line up with TRBD1. The CDR3 runs 14 residues. From germline, CDR1 is MNHEY and CDR2 SVGAGI. Trimming at V came to 7 bases and at J to 2 bases, leaving 4 bases not matched to a gene. For the CDR3, the DNA is TGTGCCAGCACCGGACAGGGACCCTACAATGAGCAGTTCTTC. Translation gives CASTGQGPYNEQFF.

V usage is TRBV7-9 and J usage is TRBJ1-1; no reliable D call. Trimming stripped 0 bases from V and 6 bases from J, with 17 bases between. CDR3 size: 16 residues. Per the germline V gene, CDR1 is SEHNR and CDR2 is FQNEAQ (reference sequence). The CDR3 loop reads CASSLASPTQTAEAFF. The CDR3 bases are TGTGCCAGCAGCTTAGCGAGCCCGACTCAAACCGCTGAAGCTTTCTTT. Drawing the rest from reference TRBV7-9 and TRBJ1-1, the complete variable domain is DTGVSQNPRHKITKRGQNVTFRCDPISEHNRLYWYRQTLGQGPEFLTYFQNEAQLEKSRLLSDRFSAERPKGSFSTLEIQRTEQGDSAMYLCASSLASPTQTAEAFFGQGTRLTVV.

This sequence joins TRBV7-3 and TRBJ2-1; 7 nucleotides align to TRBD2. The CDR3 loop spans 14 amino acids. Looked up from germline, CDR1 is SGHTA and CDR2 is FQGTGA. J was trimmed by 3 bases and V by 5 bases; bases with no gene match: 4. CDR3 residues: CASSLGGGYNEQFF. CDR3 nucleotide sequence: TGTGCCAGCAGCCTGGGGGGGGGCTACAATGAGCAGTTCTTC.

In this sample, this clone turned up once. The genes are TRBV5-4 and TRBJ1-5; TRBD1 agrees at 8 bases. The CDR3 runs 14 residues. Germline V gene data show CDR1 as SGHNT and CDR2 as YYREEE (reference sequence). Germline trimming cut 3 bases from V and 6 bases from J; bases unmatched to any gene: 5. CDR3 sequence (DNA): TGTGCCAGCAGCTCCGGACAGGGTGGTCAGCCCCAGCATTTT. The encoded protein is CASSSGQGGQPQHF.

The V call is TRBV5-6, the J call TRBJ2-1; TRBD1 aligns across 9 bases. CDR1 is SGHDT, CDR2 YYEEEE, per germline. The CDR3 is made up of 15 amino acids. V gave up 0 bases and J gave up 7 bases; unmatched junction bases: 5. CDR3 loop: CASSLGGTGNNEQFF. Here the CDR3 DNA reads TGTGCCAGCAGCTTGGGAGGGACAGGGAATAATGAGCAGTTCTTC.

Concerning this clone: Other DNA sequences within the sample encode an identical CDR3. This chain uses TRBV6-5 with TRBJ2-7; D is unresolved. CDR3 size: 13 residues. From germline, CDR1 is MNHEY and CDR2 SVGAGI. The germline V and J ends were trimmed by 6 bases and 0 bases, with 9 bases remaining between them. The CDR3 DNA follows: TGTGCCAGCAGCCGCCCTAGCTCCTACGAGCAGTACTTC. Its translation: CASSRPSSYEQYF.

The chain joins TRBV27 to TRBJ2-3, with 7 nucleotides matching TRBD1. Per the germline V gene, CDR1 is MNHEY and CDR2 is SMNVEV (reference sequence). The CDR3 length is 16 residues. V shed 4 bases and J 6 bases; nucleotides not matched to a gene: 13. CDR3 bases: TGTGCCAGCAGTTCCCGAACCGGGACAGCGAAGGATACGCAGTATTTT. It codes for CASSSRTGTAKDTQYF.

This chain's CDR3 is CASSPDKDYGYTF. CDR3 bases: TGTGCCAGCAGTCCGGACAAGGACTATGGCTACACCTTC. The chain couples TRBV6-1 to TRBJ1-2, with D perhaps matching TRBD1 (5 bases). Germline V CDR1 and CDR2: MNHNS, SASEGT. The CDR3 covers 13 residues. V was clipped by 5 bases and J by 3 bases, with 10 bases between them.

The chain carries TRBV28 and TRBJ2-7, with D possibly matching TRBD2 (6 bases). The CDR3 has 13 amino acids. V was trimmed by 8 bases and J by 0 bases, leaving 11 bases between them. Germline loops: CDR1 MDHEN, CDR2 SYDVKM. This CDR3 reads CASRVGSSYEQYF. CDR3 DNA: TGTGCCAGCCGAGTCGGGAGCTCCTACGAGCAGTACTTC.

In its sample, this clone was seen once. The rearrangement joins TRBV29-1 to TRBJ2-5, with TRBD1 matching 11 bases. The CDR3 runs 15 residues. V lost 0 bases, J lost 2 bases, and 2 bases stayed unmatched. The V gene's germline CDR1 is SQVTM and CDR2 ANQGSEA. CDR3 DNA: TGCAGCGTTGAAGATCGGGACAGGGGGCAAGAGACCCAGTACTTC. Its protein product is CSVEDRDRGQETQYF. The entire variable domain, with the rest obtained from reference TRBV29-1 and TRBJ2-5, is as follows: SAVISQKPSRDICQRGTSLTIQCQVDSQVTMMFWYRQQPGQSLTLIATANQGSEATYESGFVIDKFPISRPNLTFSTLTVSNMSPEDSSIYLCSVEDRDRGQETQYFGPGTRLLVL.

The chain uses TRBV6-1 and TRBJ1-2; the D gene is possibly TRBD1 (5 bases). CDR1 MNHNS and CDR2 SASEGT come from the germline V gene. Deletions cut 2 bases from V and 2 bases from J, with 15 bases between. CDR3 length: 16 residues. CDR3 bases: TGTGCCAGCAGTGAACAGTCTGTCGGGGGGAACTATGGCTACACCTTC. It translates to CASSEQSVGGNYGYTF.

This chain links TRBV7-3 with TRBJ2-6; D is possibly TRBD1 (5 bases). The CDR3 spans 16 residues. Germline V gene lookup returns CDR1 SGHTA and CDR2 FQGTGA. Trimming removed 1 base from V and 4 bases from J, with 11 bases in between. The CDR3 protein is CASSLSQGSGANVLTF. In DNA, the CDR3 is TGTGCCAGCAGCTTAAGTCAGGGTTCGGGGGCCAACGTCCTGACTTTC.

The J gene is TRBJ2-2, the V gene TRBV2; D is perhaps TRBD2 (5 bases). The CDR3 is 16 residues long. The V end was cut by 4 bases, the J end by 5 bases, with 17 bases between. The germline gives CDR1 SNHLY, CDR2 FYNNEI. In DNA, the CDR3 is TGTGCCAGCAGTGGCACGGCGGGTCCGACGACCGGGGAGCTGTTTTTT. Protein sequence: CASSGTAGPTTGELFF.

The gene calls are TRBV10-2 and TRBJ1-3, with D possibly matching TRBD1 (6 bases). This CDR3 has 15 residues. V was pared by 8 bases and J by 0 bases, with 14 bases between. Germline lookup yields CDR1 WSHSY and CDR2 SAAADI. For the CDR3, the DNA is TGCGCCAGCCTGGACAGAACGAGCTCTGGAAACACCATATATTTT. It translates to CASLDRTSSGNTIYF.

This clone showed up just once. This rearrangement joins TRBV21-1 to TRBJ2-7; the tabulated D call, TRBD1, remains unverified against the DNA. TRBV21-1 is given as a pseudogene. The CDR3 length is 18 residues. The CDR3, as DNA: TGTGCCAGCAGCAAAACGGCGGGGCAGGGGGCCCTCTCCTACGAGCAGTACTTC. Its protein is CASSKTAGQGALSYEQYF.

The V and J genes are TRBV6-1 and TRBJ2-1, with 9 bases identical to TRBD2. The CDR3 has 15 amino acids. The V and J ends lost 5 bases and 4 bases, in that order; junction bases with no gene match: 6. The germline V gene has CDR1 MNHNS and CDR2 SASEGT. CDR3 nucleotide sequence: TGTGCCAGCAGTATTAGCGGGGGACCGTACAATGAGCAGTTCTTC. Translation gives CASSISGGPYNEQFF.

The chain recombines TRBV6-1 with TRBJ2-7, with a possible D match to TRBD2 (5 bases). The V and J ends lost 8 bases and 1 base respectively, with 12 bases between them. Germline V lookup: CDR1 MNHNS, CDR2 SASEGT. This CDR3 is 13 amino acids long. CDR3 in amino acids: CASGSSLSYEQYF. The CDR3 bases are TGTGCCAGCGGGAGTTCCCTTTCCTACGAGCAGTACTTC.